The clone carrying this T cell receptor beta chain was picked up a small number of times. No antigen is known for it. This entry comes from a study of T cells in Graves' hyperthyroidism and ophthalmopathy. Study details: Peripheral blood was secured at the point of initial diagnosis, before any treatment. General observations from the study: Researchers found most expanded thyroid clonotypes above 0.001 in blood as well. A model using 13 V-J features told ophthalmopathy apart from stable hyperthyroidism.

What was amplified from RNA transcripts were TCR beta CDR3 regions. The HTBI set primed first-round TCR CDR3 RT-PCR. TCRdb re-called the multiplex PCR reads with MiXCR, one entry per CDR3 protein. The data hold 500,000 to 600,000 distinct CDR3 sequences, with over 15% observed a single time. Germline CDR1 reads LNHDA; CDR2 reads SQIVND (reference sequence). The CDR3 spans 15 residues. Trimming took 2 bases from V and 5 from J, leaving 15 bases between them. Sequencing input: blood. V usage is TRBV19 and J usage is TRBJ1-1; tentatively, D is TRBD1 (5 bases). The origin of this receptor is a woman aged 18-29 years with Graves' hyperthyroidism. CDR3 protein: CASSILGRVRTEAFF. CDR3 nucleotide sequence: TGTGCCAGTAGTATATTAGGCAGGGTGAGGACTGAAGCTTTCTTT.